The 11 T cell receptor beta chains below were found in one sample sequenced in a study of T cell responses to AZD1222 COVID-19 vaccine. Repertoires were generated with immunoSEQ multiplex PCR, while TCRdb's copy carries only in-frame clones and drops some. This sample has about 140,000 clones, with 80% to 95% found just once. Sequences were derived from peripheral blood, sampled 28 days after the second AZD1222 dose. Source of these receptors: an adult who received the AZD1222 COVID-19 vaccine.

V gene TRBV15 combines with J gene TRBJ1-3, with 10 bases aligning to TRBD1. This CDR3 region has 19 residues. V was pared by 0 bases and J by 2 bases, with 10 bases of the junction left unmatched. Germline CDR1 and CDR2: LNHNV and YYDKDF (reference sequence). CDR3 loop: CATSRDYRVGQGTGNTIYF. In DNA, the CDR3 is TGTGCCACCAGCAGAGACTATCGGGTGGGACAGGGGACTGGAAACACCATATATTTT.

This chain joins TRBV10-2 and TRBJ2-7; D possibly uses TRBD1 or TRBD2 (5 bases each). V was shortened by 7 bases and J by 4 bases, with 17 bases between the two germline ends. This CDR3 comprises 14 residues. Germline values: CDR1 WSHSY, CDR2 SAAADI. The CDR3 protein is CASMGVIGPYEQYF. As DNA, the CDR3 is TGCGCCAGCATGGGGGTAATCGGTCCTTACGAGCAGTACTTC.

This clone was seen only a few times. This CDR3 reads CASRPSGGDSRWPQHF. CDR3 coding DNA: TGTGCCAGTAGACCCTCCGGTGGCGATTCGCGGTGGCCCCAGCATTTT. The chain combines TRBV19 with TRBJ1-5; D unclear. CDR3 length: 16 amino acids. V was clipped by 6 bases and J by 9 bases, with 24 bases between them. Germline CDR1 is LNHDA and CDR2 is SQIVND (reference sequence).

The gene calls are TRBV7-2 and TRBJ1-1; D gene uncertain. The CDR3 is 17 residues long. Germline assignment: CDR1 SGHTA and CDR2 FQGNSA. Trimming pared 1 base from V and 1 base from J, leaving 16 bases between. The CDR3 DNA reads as TGTGCCAGCAGCTTAGAGGGCAGGCCCGCGACGAACACTGAAGCTTTCTTT. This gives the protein CASSLEGRPATNTEAFF.

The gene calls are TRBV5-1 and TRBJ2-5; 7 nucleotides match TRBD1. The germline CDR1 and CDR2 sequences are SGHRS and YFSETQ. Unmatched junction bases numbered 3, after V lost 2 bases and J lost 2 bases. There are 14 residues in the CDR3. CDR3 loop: CASSFRDRQETQYF. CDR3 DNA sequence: TGCGCCAGCAGCTTCCGGGACAGACAAGAGACCCAGTACTTC.

The DNA of the CDR3 is TGCAGCGCGACTCTAGCGGGGCGCCTTAACACCGGGGAGCTGTTTTTT. Translated, it gives CSATLAGRLNTGELFF. This chain uses TRBV29-1 with TRBJ2-2, with 9 bases fitting TRBD2. The CDR3 spans 16 residues. J gave up 2 bases and V 7 bases, and 11 bases lay outside the gene matches. Germline lookup yields CDR1 SQVTM and CDR2 ANQGSEA.

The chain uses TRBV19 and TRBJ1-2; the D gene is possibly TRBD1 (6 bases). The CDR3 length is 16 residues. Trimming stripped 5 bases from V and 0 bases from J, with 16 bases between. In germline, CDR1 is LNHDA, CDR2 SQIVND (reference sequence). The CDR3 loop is CASSPTGGYANYGYTF. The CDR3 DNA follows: TGTGCCAGTAGTCCCACGGGGGGCTACGCTAACTATGGCTACACCTTC.

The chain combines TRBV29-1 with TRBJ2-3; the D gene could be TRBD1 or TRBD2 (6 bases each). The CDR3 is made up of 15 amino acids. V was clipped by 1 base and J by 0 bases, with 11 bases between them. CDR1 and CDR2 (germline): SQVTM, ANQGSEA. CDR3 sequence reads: CSVEGGASSTDTQYF. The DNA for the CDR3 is TGCAGCGTTGAAGGGGGGGCTAGCAGCACAGATACGCAGTATTTT.

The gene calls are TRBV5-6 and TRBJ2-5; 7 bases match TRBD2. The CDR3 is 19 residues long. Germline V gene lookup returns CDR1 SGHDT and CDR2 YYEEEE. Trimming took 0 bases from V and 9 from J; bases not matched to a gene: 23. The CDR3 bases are TGTGCCAGCAGCTTGGGGGGGTTGCGGAGCGGGGAGCGAAGAAAATCCCAGTACTTC. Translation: CASSLGGLRSGERRKSQYF.

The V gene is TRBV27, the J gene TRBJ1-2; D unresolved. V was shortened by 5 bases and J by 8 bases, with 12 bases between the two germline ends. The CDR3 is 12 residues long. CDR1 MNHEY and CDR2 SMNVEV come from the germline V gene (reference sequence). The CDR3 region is CASSPPEGGYTF. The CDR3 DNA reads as TGTGCCAGCAGTCCCCCCGAAGGAGGCTACACCTTC.

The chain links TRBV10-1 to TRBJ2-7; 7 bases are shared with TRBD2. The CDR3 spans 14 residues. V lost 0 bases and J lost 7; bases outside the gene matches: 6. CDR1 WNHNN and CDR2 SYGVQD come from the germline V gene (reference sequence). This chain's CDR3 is CASSESGPGGEQYF. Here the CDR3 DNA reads TGCGCCAGCAGTGAGTCGGGCCCCGGGGGGGAGCAGTACTTC.